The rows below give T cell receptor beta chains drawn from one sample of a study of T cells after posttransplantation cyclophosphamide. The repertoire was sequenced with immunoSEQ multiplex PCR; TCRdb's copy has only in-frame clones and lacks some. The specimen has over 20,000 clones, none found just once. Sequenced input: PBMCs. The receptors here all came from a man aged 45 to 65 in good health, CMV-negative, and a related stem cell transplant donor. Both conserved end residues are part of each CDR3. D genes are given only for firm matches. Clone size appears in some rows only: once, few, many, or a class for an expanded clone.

TGCAGCGTGGGGCTCGGACAGGGGGCGGCAGATACGCAGTATTTT	CSVGLGQGAADTQYF	TRBJ2-3	TRBD1	TRBV29-1	many
TGTGCCATCAGTGAGTCGGGGGGACTGACCTACGAGCAGTACTTC	CAISESGGLTYEQYF	TRBJ2-7	NA	TRBV10-3	many
TGTGCCAGCAGCTTAGGAATAGCGGGGATTCAGGAGACCCAGTACTTC	CASSLGIAGIQETQYF	TRBJ2-5	TRBD2	TRBV11-2	many
TGTGCCAGCAGCGAGGGACAGGGGGTTGATTCACCCCTCCACTTT	CASSEGQGVDSPLHF	TRBJ1-6	TRBD1	TRBV9	many
TGCGCCAGCAGAGGAGGGCAGGGGGCGCAAAAACTGTTTTTT	CASRGGQGAQKLFF	TRBJ1-4	TRBD1	TRBV5-1	many
TGTGCCAGCAGACGACAGGGCATGAACACCGGGGAGCTGTTTTTT	CASRRQGMNTGELFF	TRBJ2-2	TRBD1	TRBV6-5	many
TGCGCCAGCGGAGGGCTAGCGGGGTCGAGGACAGATACGCAGTATTTT	CASGGLAGSRTDTQYF	TRBJ2-3	TRBD2	TRBV5-1	many
TGTGCCAGCAGCTTGTATCCGAACACTGAAGCTTTCTTT	CASSLYPNTEAFF	TRBJ1-1	NA	TRBV5-8	many
TGTGCCAGTCGGTGGGGACTAGCATTGGAGACCCAGTACTTC	CASRWGLALETQYF	TRBJ2-5	TRBD2	TRBV7-9	many
TGCAGCGTTGAAGAGGCCACAGATACGCAGTATTTT	CSVEEATDTQYF	TRBJ2-3	NA	TRBV29-1	many
TGCGCCAGCAGCTTGTGGGATAGCGGAGATACGCAGTATTTT	CASSLWDSGDTQYF	TRBJ2-3	NA	TRBV5-1	many
TGTGCCAGCAGTAGACAGGGGCGCCTCTCTGGAAACACCATATATTTT	CASSRQGRLSGNTIYF	TRBJ1-3	TRBD1	TRBV9	many
TGTGCCAGCAGTTACAGGGGGCAAGCGCCCGAGCAGTACTTC	CASSYRGQAPEQYF	TRBJ2-7	TRBD1	TRBV6-5	many
TGTGCCAGCAGCTTAGTCAGTCAGGTTAACTCACTCCTCCACTTT	CASSLVSQVNSLLHF	TRBJ1-6	NA	TRBV7-2	NA
TGTGCCAGCAGCTTGGGACTAGCGGGATCCTACAATGAGCAGTTCTTC	CASSLGLAGSYNEQFF	TRBJ2-1	TRBD2	TRBV5-5	many
TGTGCCAGCAGCTTAAGGGCTAGCTACTATGAGCAGTTCTTC	CASSLRASYYEQFF	TRBJ2-1	NA	TRBV7-9	many
TGCGCCAGCAGCTCGATCGAGGTCACTGAAGCTTTCTTT	CASSSIEVTEAFF	TRBJ1-1	NA	TRBV5-1	many
TGTGCCAGTAGTATATCCCGGGACTCATCAGATACGCAGTATTTT	CASSISRDSSDTQYF	TRBJ2-3	NA	TRBV19	many
TGTGCCAGCAGCCCCTCGGGCAATGAGCAGTTCTTC	CASSPSGNEQFF	TRBJ2-1	NA	TRBV13	many
TGTGCCAGCAGTGTAGGGACAGGGATCTCGGAGACCCAGTACTTC	CASSVGTGISETQYF	TRBJ2-5	TRBD1	TRBV2	many
TGCAGCGTCGTCACAGGGGAGGAGTATCAGCCCCAGCATTTT	CSVVTGEEYQPQHF	TRBJ1-5	TRBD1	TRBV29-1	many
TGCGCCAGCCCTGGGACAGGGTTTGGCGTTGAAGCTTTCTTT	CASPGTGFGVEAFF	TRBJ1-1	TRBD1	TRBV4-1	many
TGTGCCAGTAGTATAGACCATAGCAATCAGCCCCAGCATTTT	CASSIDHSNQPQHF	TRBJ1-5	NA	TRBV19	many
TGTGCCAGCAGCCAGGACAGGAGGTTGGAAGAGACCCAGTACTTC	CASSQDRRLEETQYF	TRBJ2-5	TRBD1	TRBV11-2	many
TGTGCCAGTAGTATCGGACAGGGCAACTACAATGAGCAGTTCTTC	CASSIGQGNYNEQFF	TRBJ2-1	TRBD1	TRBV19	many
TGCAGCGTTGGTTTGACAGATGGAGGGGAGCTGTTTTTT	CSVGLTDGGELFF	TRBJ2-2	NA	TRBV29-1	many
TGCGCCAGCAGCCAATTAGCGGGGGGCGGGGAGACCCAGTACTTC	CASSQLAGGGETQYF	TRBJ2-5	TRBD2	TRBV4-1	many
TGCAGCGTTACAATAACAGGAACCGGGGAGCTGTTTTTT	CSVTITGTGELFF	TRBJ2-2	NA	TRBV29-1	few
TGTGCCAGCAGTTTATCTGACAGCATGAACACTGAAGCTTTCTTT	CASSLSDSMNTEAFF	TRBJ1-1	NA	TRBV27	many
TGTGCCAGCAGTGAGGGGAGGCTACAGAATCAGCCCCAGCATTTT	CASSEGRLQNQPQHF	TRBJ1-5	NA	TRBV6-1	many
TGTGCCAGCAGACCCACAGGGTCGGATGGCTACACCTTC	CASRPTGSDGYTF	TRBJ1-2	NA	TRBV28	many
TGTGCCAGCAGCTTAGCGGGTTCCCCTAGCGGGAGGGCCAGCAATGAGCAGTTCTTC	CASSLAGSPSGRASNEQFF	TRBJ2-1	TRBD2	TRBV7-9	many
TGCGCCAGCAGTGAGACTAGCGGGTACGAGCAGTACTTC	CASSETSGYEQYF	TRBJ2-7	TRBD2	TRBV10-2	many
TGTGCCAGCACCCCAGCTAGCGGGAGCACAGATACGCAGTATTTT	CASTPASGSTDTQYF	TRBJ2-3	TRBD2	TRBV28	many
TGTGCCAGCAGTGGACAGGGGGCCCACGAGCAGTACTTC	CASSGQGAHEQYF	TRBJ2-7	TRBD1	TRBV6-1	NA
TGTGCCAGCAGCCCCAGCGGGAGTAGCTACAATGAGCAGTTCTTC	CASSPSGSSYNEQFF	TRBJ2-1	TRBD2	TRBV7-9	many
TGTGCCAGTAGTGCCGGGACTAGCGAAGAGACCCAGTACTTC	CASSAGTSEETQYF	TRBJ2-5	TRBD2	TRBV19	many
TGTGCCAGCAGTGACAGGGTTGAGCAGTACTTC	CASSDRVEQYF	TRBJ2-7	TRBD1	TRBV6-5	few
TGTGCCAGCAGCGTCTTTTCCTACGAGCAGTACTTC	CASSVFSYEQYF	TRBJ2-7	NA	TRBV7-8	many
TGTGCCAGCAGCTTGGTAGGGACAATCTCTGGAAACACCATATATTTT	CASSLVGTISGNTIYF	TRBJ1-3	NA	TRBV5-6	many
TGTGCCACCCGCGGGGTTGTTGCAGATACGCAGTATTTT	CATRGVVADTQYF	TRBJ2-3	NA	TRBV27	NA
TGTGCCAGCAGCTCGGGACTAGCGCGCACAGATACGCAGTATTTT	CASSSGLARTDTQYF	TRBJ2-3	TRBD2	TRBV11-3	many
TGCGCCAGCAGCCAAGACCCCCGGACTAGCGGGAGAGACAATGAGCAGTTCTTC	CASSQDPRTSGRDNEQFF	TRBJ2-1	TRBD2	TRBV4-1	many
TGCAGCGTTGAGTTCTCAGGGAAGCTGGACGGTGGCTACACCTTC	CSVEFSGKLDGGYTF	TRBJ1-2	NA	TRBV29-1	many
TGTGCCAGCAGCCTCTCGGGGGGGGGACAGGGGGACACTGAAGCTTTCTTT	CASSLSGGGQGDTEAFF	TRBJ1-1	TRBD1	TRBV16	many
TGTGCCAGCTCACCAGGGCTACCGGGGGTCACCGGGGAGCTGTTTTTT	CASSPGLPGVTGELFF	TRBJ2-2	NA	TRBV18	many
TGTGCCAGCAGCTTACGGGACACCGAAGAGACCCAGTACTTC	CASSLRDTEETQYF	TRBJ2-5	NA	TRBV5-6	many
TGCAGCGCCCACAACTCCAGGGGGTTGAACACTGAAGCTTTCTTT	CSAHNSRGLNTEAFF	TRBJ1-1	TRBD1	TRBV29-1	many
TGCGCCAGCAGCTTGGGGCGGAAAGGAGGCTACACCTTC	CASSLGRKGGYTF	TRBJ1-2	NA	TRBV5-1	many
TGTGCCAGCAGCGTAGCTGATACGCAGTATTTT	CASSVADTQYF	TRBJ2-3	NA	TRBV9	many